What follows describes a single T cell receptor (beta chain). Its matching antigen is unknown. These data come from a study of beta chain features in type 1 diabetes. Of the isolated RNA, all was reverse transcribed, and so the sequenced material was expressed TCRB transcripts. The data were produced by immunoSEQ multiplex PCR, yet TCRdb's version contains in-frame clones alone and is incomplete. The sample carries approximately 250,000 clones, roughly 24% recorded once. Study conclusions and caveats: TCRB CDR3 length was moderately but significantly reduced in all four CD4+ subsets of Type 1 diabetes patients.

The CDR3 length is 14 residues. Germline V gene data show CDR1 as GTSNPN and CDR2 as SVGIG (reference sequence). The trim removed 1 base at V and 6 bases at J, leaving 7 bases unmatched. This chain joins TRBV30 and TRBJ2-3; 7 bases map to TRBD2. The sequencing input was naive CD4+ T cells from blood. The receptor's source is a woman aged 25 to 39 with type 1 diabetes. CDR3 nucleotide sequence: TGTGCCTGGAGTGGCATAGCGGGTGCCGATACGCAGTATTTT. Amino acids: CAWSGIAGADTQYF.